This T cell receptor (beta chain) was recovered during a study of blood T cell repertoires in COVID-19. As for the study in general: Material from acute and convalescent COVID-19 was sourced from the United States, Italy and Spain. T cells, B-cell-depleted T cells, or PBMCs provided the cDNA or gDNA that served as material.

This CDR3 region has 13 residues. The V end was cut by 8 bases, the J end by 5 bases, with 13 bases between. From germline, CDR1 is MNHEY and CDR2 SVGAGI. TCRdb's table, derived via immunoSEQ multiplex PCR, lists solely in-frame clones and lacks some. The sample lists more than 350,000 clones; roughly 90% were seen once. Patients of the Seattle cohort, enrolled during active infection, were followed longitudinally. The J gene is TRBJ2-1, the V gene TRBV6-5; D is perhaps TRBD2 (6 bases). This TCR derives from a woman younger than 45 with COVID-19, enrolled during active disease. The sample taken for sequencing was peripheral blood. The CDR3 is CASVAGPHNEQFF. The CDR3 region has the DNA TGTGCCAGCGTGGCGGGACCTCACAATGAGCAGTTCTTC.